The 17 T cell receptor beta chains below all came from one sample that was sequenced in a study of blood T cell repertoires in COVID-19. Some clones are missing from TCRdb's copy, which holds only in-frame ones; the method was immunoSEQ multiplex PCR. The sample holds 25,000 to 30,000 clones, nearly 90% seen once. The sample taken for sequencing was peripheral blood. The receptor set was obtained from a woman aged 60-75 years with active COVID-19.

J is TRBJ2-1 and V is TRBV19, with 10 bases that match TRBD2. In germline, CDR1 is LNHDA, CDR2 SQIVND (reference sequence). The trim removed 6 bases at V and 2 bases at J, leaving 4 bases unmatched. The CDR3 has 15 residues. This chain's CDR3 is CASRELAGPYNEQFF. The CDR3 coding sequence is TGTGCCAGTAGGGAACTAGCGGGACCCTACAATGAGCAGTTCTTC.

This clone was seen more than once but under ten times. The DNA for the CDR3 is TGTGCCAGCAGCCTTCCGGACAGGGCAGCTTTCTTT. Translating gives CASSLPDRAAFF. The chain combines TRBV3-1 (or the pseudogene TRBV3-2) with TRBJ1-1; 8 nucleotides align to TRBD1. There are 12 residues in the CDR3. Trimming cost V 4 bases and J 10 bases; bases outside gene matches: 5. The germline V gene has CDR1 LGHDT and CDR2 YNNKEL (reference sequence).

The CDR3 is CAWSVSGGATEAFF. Written as DNA, the CDR3 is TGTGCCTGGAGTGTATCCGGTGGGGCCACTGAAGCTTTCTTT. The chain joins TRBV30 to TRBJ1-1, with a tentative D call TRBD1 (5 bases). This CDR3 contains 14 residues. The V end lost 0 bases, the J end lost 4 bases, and 12 bases lay between the germline ends. Germline assignment: CDR1 GTSNPN and CDR2 SVGIG (reference sequence).

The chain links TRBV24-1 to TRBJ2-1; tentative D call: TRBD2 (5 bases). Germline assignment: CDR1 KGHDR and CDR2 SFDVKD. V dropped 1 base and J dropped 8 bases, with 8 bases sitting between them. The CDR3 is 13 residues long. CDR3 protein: CATSDFSGDEQFF. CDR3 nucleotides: TGTGCCACCAGTGATTTCTCCGGGGATGAGCAGTTCTTC.

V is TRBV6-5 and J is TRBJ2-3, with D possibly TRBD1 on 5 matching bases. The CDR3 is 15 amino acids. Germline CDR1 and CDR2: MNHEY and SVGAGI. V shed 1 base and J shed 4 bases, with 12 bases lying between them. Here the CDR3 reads CASSYWGRGSDTQYF. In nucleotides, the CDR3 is TGTGCCAGCAGTTACTGGGGCCGTGGCTCAGATACGCAGTATTTT.

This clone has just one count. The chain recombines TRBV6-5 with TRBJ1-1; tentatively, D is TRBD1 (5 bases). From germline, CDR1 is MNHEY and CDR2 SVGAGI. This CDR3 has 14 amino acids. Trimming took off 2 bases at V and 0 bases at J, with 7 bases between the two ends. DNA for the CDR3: TGTGCCAGCAGTTACGGACACTTGAACACTGAAGCTTTCTTT. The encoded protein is CASSYGHLNTEAFF.

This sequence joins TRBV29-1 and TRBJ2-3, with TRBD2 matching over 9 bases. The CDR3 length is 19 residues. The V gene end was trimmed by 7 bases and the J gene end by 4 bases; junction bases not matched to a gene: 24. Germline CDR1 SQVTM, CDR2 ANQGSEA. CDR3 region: CSAQRGVASGNTRADTQYF. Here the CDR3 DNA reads TGCAGCGCCCAAAGGGGGGTGGCTAGCGGGAACACCAGAGCAGATACGCAGTATTTT.

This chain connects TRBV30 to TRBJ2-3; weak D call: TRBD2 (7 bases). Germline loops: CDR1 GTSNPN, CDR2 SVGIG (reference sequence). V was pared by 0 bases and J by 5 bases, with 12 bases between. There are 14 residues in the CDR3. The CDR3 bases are TGTGCCTGGAGTGTTGGGGGGGCTGGAGATACGCAGTATTTT. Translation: CAWSVGGAGDTQYF.

This chain's CDR3 is CASSLCRGSYEQYF. As DNA, the CDR3 is TGTGCCAGCAGTTTATGCAGGGGCTCCTACGAGCAGTACTTC. The rearrangement uses TRBV28 and TRBJ2-7; possibly TRBD1 for D (6 bases). Trimming took 0 bases from V and 0 from J, leaving 6 bases between them. There are 14 residues in the CDR3. The V gene's germline CDR1 is MDHEN and CDR2 SYDVKM.

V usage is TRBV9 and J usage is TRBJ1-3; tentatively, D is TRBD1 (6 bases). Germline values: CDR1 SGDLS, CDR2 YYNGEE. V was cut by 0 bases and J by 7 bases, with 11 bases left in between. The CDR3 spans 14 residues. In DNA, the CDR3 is TGTGCCAGCAGCGTAGGGCAGGGGCGCAACACCATATATTTT. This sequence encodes CASSVGQGRNTIYF. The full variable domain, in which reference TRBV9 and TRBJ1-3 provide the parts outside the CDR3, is DSGVTQTPKHLITATGQRVTLRCSPRSGDLSVYWYQQSLDQGLQFLIQYYNGEERAKGNILERFSAQQFPDLHSELNLSSLELGDSALYFCASSVGQGRNTIYFGEGSWLTVV.

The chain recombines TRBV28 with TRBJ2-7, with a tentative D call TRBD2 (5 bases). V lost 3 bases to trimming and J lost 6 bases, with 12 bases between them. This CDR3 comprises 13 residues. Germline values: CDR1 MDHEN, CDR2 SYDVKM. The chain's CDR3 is CASSFNNEGEQYF. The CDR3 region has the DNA TGTGCCAGCAGTTTTAACAACGAGGGCGAGCAGTACTTC.

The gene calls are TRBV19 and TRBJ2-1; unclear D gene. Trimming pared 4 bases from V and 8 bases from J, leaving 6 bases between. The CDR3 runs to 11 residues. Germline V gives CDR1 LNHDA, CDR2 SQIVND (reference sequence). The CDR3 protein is CASSNADEQFF. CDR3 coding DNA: TGTGCCAGTAGTAATGCGGATGAGCAGTTCTTC.

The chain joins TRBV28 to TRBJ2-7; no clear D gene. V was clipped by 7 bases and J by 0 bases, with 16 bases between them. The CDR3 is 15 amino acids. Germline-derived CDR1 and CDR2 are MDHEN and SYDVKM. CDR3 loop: CASNPMRISSYEQYF. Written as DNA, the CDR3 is TGTGCCAGCAACCCCATGCGAATTTCCTCCTACGAGCAGTACTTC.

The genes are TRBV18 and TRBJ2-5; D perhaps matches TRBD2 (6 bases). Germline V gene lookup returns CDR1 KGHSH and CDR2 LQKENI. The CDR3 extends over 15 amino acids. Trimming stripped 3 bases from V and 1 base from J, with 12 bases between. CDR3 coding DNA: TGTGCCAGCTCACCCCCGAGTAGCGGCCAAGAGACCCAGTACTTC. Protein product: CASSPPSSGQETQYF.

Here the CDR3 DNA reads TGTGCCAGCAGTTTGGCGGCCGGGGAGCTGTTTTTT. Its translation: CASSLAAGELFF. The chain carries TRBV28 and TRBJ2-2, with D hard to call. The germline V gene has CDR1 MDHEN and CDR2 SYDVKM. Trimming pared 3 bases from V and 6 bases from J, leaving 5 bases between. The CDR3 extends over 12 amino acids.

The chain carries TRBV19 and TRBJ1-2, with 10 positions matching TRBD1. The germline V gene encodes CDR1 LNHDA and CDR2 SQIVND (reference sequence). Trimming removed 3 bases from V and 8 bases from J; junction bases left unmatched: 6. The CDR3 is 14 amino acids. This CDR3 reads CASSIDRGRRGYTF. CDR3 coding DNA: TGTGCCAGTAGTATCGACAGGGGGCGACGCGGCTACACCTTC.

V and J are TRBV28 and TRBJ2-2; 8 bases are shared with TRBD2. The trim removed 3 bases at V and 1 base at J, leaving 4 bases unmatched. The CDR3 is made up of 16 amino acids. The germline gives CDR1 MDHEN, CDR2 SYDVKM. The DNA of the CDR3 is TGTGCCAGCAGTTTGAGCGGGAGAGGGAACACCGGGGAGCTGTTTTTT. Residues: CASSLSGRGNTGELFF. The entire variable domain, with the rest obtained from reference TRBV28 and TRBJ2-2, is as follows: DVKVTQSSRYLVKRTGEKVFLECVQDMDHENMFWYRQDPGLGLRLIYFSYDVKMKEKGDIPEGYSVSREKKERFSLILESASTNQTSMYLCASSLSGRGNTGELFFGEGSRLTVL.